These 32 T cell receptor beta chains originate from one sample sequenced in a study of T cell clones after liver transplantation. TCRdb's table, derived via immunoSEQ multiplex PCR, lists solely in-frame clones and lacks some. The table has under 20,000 clones, approximately 92% seen once. The material was CD8+ T cells from blood, obtained about 46 months after liver transplant. The receptors were gathered from a human patient who received a liver transplant. Some T cells may be provided by the graft donor.

The chain couples TRBV27 to TRBJ2-1; maybe TRBD2 (7 bases). The germline V gene encodes CDR1 MNHEY and CDR2 SMNVEV (reference sequence). The CDR3 consists of 14 residues. Trimming shortened V by 1 base and J by 12 bases, and 16 bases separated the two germline ends. Here the CDR3 reads CASSLYGGLGGQFF. The CDR3 DNA reads as TGTGCCAGCAGTTTATACGGGGGGCTGGGAGGGCAGTTCTTC.

CDR3 nucleotides: TGTGCCAGCAGCTTCGGGGCAGGGGCGACTGAAGCTTTCTTT. It codes for CASSFGAGATEAFF. V usage is TRBV7-2 and J usage is TRBJ1-1; weak D call: TRBD1 (6 bases). V was trimmed by 3 bases and J by 5 bases, leaving 13 bases between them. This CDR3 comprises 14 residues. CDR1 is SGHTA and CDR2 is FQGNSA in the germline V gene.

The V and J genes are TRBV7-9 and TRBJ1-4, with D perhaps matching TRBD1 (5 bases). This CDR3 region has 17 residues. Germline CDR1 SEHNR, CDR2 FQNEAQ (reference sequence). Deletions cut 3 bases from V and 7 bases from J, with 21 bases between. The CDR3 is CASSFRPGPAGGEKLFF. In DNA, the CDR3 is TGTGCCAGCAGCTTTAGGCCAGGACCCGCCGGGGGTGAAAAACTGTTTTTT.

This clone was seen just once. V usage is TRBV27 and J usage is TRBJ2-7; D remains unclear. The length of the CDR3 is 13 residues. Germline assignment: CDR1 MNHEY and CDR2 SMNVEV (reference sequence). V was trimmed by 6 bases and J by 3 bases, leaving 12 bases between them. This CDR3 reads CASSSRRLYEQYF. As DNA, the CDR3 is TGTGCCAGCAGCTCCAGGAGACTCTACGAGCAGTACTTC.

The V and J genes are TRBV27 and TRBJ2-1; D may be TRBD2 (6 bases). There are 16 residues in the CDR3. V gave up 1 base and J gave up 0 bases, with 10 bases separating them. Germline V lookup: CDR1 MNHEY, CDR2 SMNVEV (reference sequence). The CDR3: CASSLWSGSSYNEQFF. In DNA form, the CDR3 reads TGTGCCAGCAGTTTATGGTCCGGGAGCTCCTACAATGAGCAGTTCTTC.

The gene calls are TRBV7-6 and TRBJ1-2; D is perhaps TRBD1 (5 bases). The V end lost 4 bases, the J end lost 5 bases, and 8 bases lay between the germline ends. Germline CDR1 SGHVS, CDR2 FNYEAQ. The CDR3 extends over 12 amino acids. CDR3 nucleotides: TGTGCCAGCAGCTCCCGGGGGTATGGCTACACCTTC. Its translation: CASSSRGYGYTF.

This rearrangement joins TRBV5-6 to TRBJ1-5, with 8 bases fitting TRBD1. This CDR3 has 16 residues. After removal of 3 bases from V and 4 bases from J, the junction contained 9 bases not matched to a gene. Germline CDR1 is SGHDT and CDR2 is YYEEEE. The DNA of the CDR3 is TGTGCCAGCAGCTCACGGACAGGGTGGGATAATCAGCCCCAGCATTTT. Its translation is CASSSRTGWDNQPQHF.

This clone was seen a handful of times. The rearrangement links TRBV27 to TRBJ2-7, with TRBD1 matching over 9 bases. CDR1 MNHEY and CDR2 SMNVEV come from the germline V gene (reference sequence). V trimming: 8 bases; J trimming: 7 bases; junction bases outside the gene matches: 12. There are 14 residues in the CDR3. In DNA, the CDR3 is TGTGCCAGCCAGGGATGGGACAGGGCTGGAGAGCAGTACTTC. Amino acids: CASQGWDRAGEQYF.

V is TRBV7-9 and J is TRBJ1-1; 11 bases agree with TRBD1. With 5 bases clipped from V and 1 base from J, the junction kept 12 bases outside the gene matches. This CDR3 region has 18 residues. Germline lookup yields CDR1 SEHNR and CDR2 FQNEAQ (reference sequence). The CDR3 region has the DNA TGTGCCAGCAGCCCTGGTGCGGGACAGGGGGGTTCGAACACTGAAGCTTTCTTT. This sequence encodes CASSPGAGQGGSNTEAFF.

This clone was counted between two and nine times. V usage is TRBV2 and J usage is TRBJ2-7; the match to TRBD1 covers 7 bases. V trimming: 6 bases; J trimming: 3 bases; junction bases outside the gene matches: 5. The CDR3 extends over 13 amino acids. Germline lookup yields CDR1 SNHLY and CDR2 FYNNEI. The CDR3 DNA sequence: TGTGCCAGCAGGTATGACAGGGACTACGAGCAGTACTTC. Translated: CASRYDRDYEQYF.

The chain couples TRBV7-9 to TRBJ2-1, with D uncertain. There are 12 residues in the CDR3. Per the germline V gene, CDR1 is SEHNR and CDR2 is FQNEAQ (reference sequence). Trimming took 5 bases from V and 10 from J, leaving 12 bases between them. CDR3 in amino acids: CASSPDRLEQFF. The CDR3 bases are TGTGCCAGCAGCCCGGACCGACTCGAGCAGTTCTTC.

This CDR3 reads CASSLGGALAQPQHF. Here the CDR3 DNA reads TGTGCCAGCAGCTTGGGGGGGGCTTTAGCTCAGCCCCAGCATTTT. The J gene is TRBJ1-5, the V gene TRBV7-8; possibly TRBD1 for D (6 bases). In germline, CDR1 is SGHVS, CDR2 FQNEAQ. The CDR3 has 15 residues. The V end was cut by 3 bases, the J end by 6 bases, with 15 bases between.

The chain uses TRBV7-9 and TRBJ2-7; 9 bases are a match to TRBD1. The CDR3 consists of 16 residues. Per the germline V gene, CDR1 is SEHNR and CDR2 is FQNEAQ (reference sequence). Trimming took 1 base from V and 4 from J; bases not matched to a gene: 8. CDR3 residues: CASSLGRGTGNYEQYF. CDR3 nucleotides: TGTGCCAGCAGCTTAGGCCGCGGGACAGGGAATTACGAGCAGTACTTC.

This chain links TRBV13 with TRBJ2-2, with D uncertain. Looked up from germline, CDR1 is PRHDT and CDR2 is FYEKMQ (reference sequence). Trimming removed 0 bases from V and 4 bases from J, with 6 bases in between. The CDR3 consists of 14 residues. The CDR3 DNA reads as TGTGCCAGCAGCTTAGGGAGATCCACCGGGGAGCTGTTTTTT. Amino acids: CASSLGRSTGELFF. The full variable domain, rest sourced from reference TRBV13 and TRBJ2-2, is AAGVIQSPRHLIKEKRETATLKCYPIPRHDTVYWYQQGPGQDPQFLISFYEKMQSDKGSIPDRFSAQQFSDYHSELNMSSLELGDSALYFCASSLGRSTGELFFGEGSRLTVL.

This clone was seen once. This chain connects TRBV19 to TRBJ2-7; TRBD1 agrees at 10 bases. This CDR3 comprises 15 residues. Per the germline V gene, CDR1 is LNHDA and CDR2 is SQIVND (reference sequence). The ends lost 1 base at V and 6 bases at J; junction bases unmatched: 6. The CDR3 DNA sequence: TGTGCCAGTAGTATAGCGGGGACAGGGGAGTTCGAGCAGTACTTC. Its translation: CASSIAGTGEFEQYF.

This clone was observed a single time. The V gene is TRBV19, the J gene TRBJ1-2; no reliable D call. Germline CDR1 reads LNHDA; CDR2 reads SQIVND (reference sequence). The CDR3 extends over 16 amino acids. The V end lost 3 bases, the J end lost 4 bases, and 18 bases lay between the germline ends. The CDR3 spells CASSISGGSGGYGYTF. The CDR3 nucleotides read TGTGCCAGTAGTATTTCTGGAGGGAGTGGAGGCTATGGCTACACCTTC. The full variable domain, its missing parts supplied by reference TRBV19 and TRBJ1-2, is DGGITQSPKYLFRKEGQNVTLSCEQNLNHDAMYWYRQDPGQGLRLIYYSQIVNDFQKGDIAEGYSVSREKKESFPLTVTSAQKNPTAFYLCASSISGGSGGYGYTFGSGTRLTVV.

The rearrangement joins TRBV7-9 to TRBJ2-1; D unclear. The CDR3 extends over 13 amino acids. From germline, CDR1 is SEHNR and CDR2 FQNEAQ (reference sequence). V was cut by 1 base and J by 6 bases, with 7 bases left in between. The CDR3 nucleotides read TGTGCCAGCAGCTTAGGTAGCCCCAATGAGCAGTTCTTC. It encodes CASSLGSPNEQFF.

This clone appeared a few times. This chain uses TRBV28 with TRBJ1-1; no firm D call. Germline V lookup: CDR1 MDHEN, CDR2 SYDVKM. V lost 3 bases and J lost 0, with 5 bases in between. This CDR3 is 13 amino acids long. The CDR3 loop reads CASSFQMNTEAFF. The CDR3 DNA reads TGTGCCAGCAGTTTTCAGATGAACACTGAAGCTTTCTTT.

This chain joins TRBV7-9 and TRBJ2-1; 7 bases are shared with TRBD1. Germline V gene data show CDR1 as SEHNR and CDR2 as FQNEAQ (reference sequence). V lost 4 bases and J lost 9; bases outside the gene matches: 15. The CDR3 loop spans 16 amino acids. CDR3 sequence: CASSSPAGTALFEQFF. CDR3 nucleotides: TGTGCCAGCAGCTCCCCTGCCGGGACAGCCTTATTTGAGCAGTTCTTC.

A few counts support this clone. The chain combines TRBV7-2 with TRBJ2-1; TRBD2 matches 9 bases. The V gene's germline CDR1 is SGHTA and CDR2 FQGNSA. V lost 1 base, J lost 7 bases, and 8 bases stayed unmatched. The CDR3 sequence is 16 residues long. CDR3 protein: CASSLDGGRAWNEQFF. For the CDR3, the DNA is TGTGCCAGCAGCTTAGATGGCGGGAGGGCCTGGAATGAGCAGTTCTTC. Drawing the rest from reference TRBV7-2 and TRBJ2-1, the complete variable domain is GAGVSQSPSNKVTEKGKDVELRCDPISGHTALYWYRQSLGQGLEFLIYFQGNSAPDKSGLPSDRFSAERTGGSVSTLTIQRTQQEDSAVYLCASSLDGGRAWNEQFFGPGTRLTVL.

The V and J genes are TRBV7-9 and TRBJ1-2; D remains unclear. Trimming pared 7 bases from V and 9 bases from J, leaving 21 bases between. The CDR3 is 14 amino acids. CDR1 and CDR2 (germline): SEHNR, FQNEAQ (reference sequence). This chain's CDR3 is CASTPQQFPRSYTF. Written as DNA, the CDR3 is TGTGCCAGCACCCCTCAGCAGTTTCCTCGAAGCTACACCTTC.

The sample holds a few counts of this clone. This chain links TRBV19 with TRBJ1-1; 7 bases fit TRBD1. CDR1 is LNHDA and CDR2 is SQIVND in the germline V gene (reference sequence). The CDR3 covers 12 residues. V dropped 10 bases and J dropped 14; count of bases not matched to a gene: 16. The DNA for the CDR3 is TGTGCCACCACAACAGGGGCGGGCGCAGTATTCTTT. Its translation is CATTTGAGAVFF.

The chain has TRBV28 and TRBJ2-7; 10 bases fit TRBD2. Trimming cost V 5 bases and J 3 bases; bases outside gene matches: 10. Per the germline V gene, CDR1 is MDHEN and CDR2 is SYDVKM. CDR3 length equals 16 residues. Here the CDR3 DNA reads TGTGCCAGCAGTGGCCGATCTAGCGGGAGTATCTACGAGCAGTACTTC. Translation: CASSGRSSGSIYEQYF.

The rearrangement links TRBV19 to TRBJ2-5, with TRBD1 matching over 8 bases. Near its end, the DNA agrees better with TRBJ2-7, so the J call may be wrong. The CDR3 loop spans 16 amino acids. Germline values: CDR1 LNHDA, CDR2 SQIVND (reference sequence). The chain's CDR3 is CASSIGEGQVRYEQYF. CDR3 in DNA: TGTGCCAGTAGTATAGGTGAGGGACAGGTCCGCTACGAGCAGTACTTC.

J is TRBJ1-3 and V is TRBV2; D is possibly TRBD1 (6 bases). The CDR3 is 11 residues long. Trimming pared 6 bases from V and 14 bases from J, leaving 14 bases between. Looked up from germline, CDR1 is SNHLY and CDR2 is FYNNEI. Here the CDR3 reads CASRFGTWVYF. The CDR3 DNA follows: TGTGCCAGCAGATTCGGGACATGGGTATATTTT.

The chain is built from TRBV19 and TRBJ2-1; no firm D call. Germline CDR1 reads LNHDA; CDR2 reads SQIVND (reference sequence). V was shortened by 0 bases and J by 4 bases, with 7 bases between the two germline ends. This CDR3 is 14 amino acids long. CDR3 DNA: TGTGCCAGTAGTATAGATCCCCTTTACAATGAGCAGTTCTTC. As protein: CASSIDPLYNEQFF.

The V call is TRBV11-2, the J call TRBJ2-7; TRBD2 agrees at 9 bases. This CDR3 comprises 15 residues. Germline V gene sequence: CDR1 SGHAT, CDR2 FQNNGV. After removal of 4 bases from V and 6 bases from J, the junction contained 10 bases not matched to a gene. DNA of the CDR3: TGTGCCAGCAGCTCCACCCCCGGGACTAGCAGCGAGCAGTACTTC. It specifies CASSSTPGTSSEQYF.

The rearrangement links TRBV10-1 to TRBJ2-1; perhaps D is TRBD1 or TRBD2 (5 bases each). This CDR3 is built from 18 residues. Germline V gene sequence: CDR1 WNHNN, CDR2 SYGVQD (reference sequence). The germline V and J ends were trimmed by 1 base and 7 bases, with 23 bases remaining between them. This CDR3 is CASSEFGSEGSGFNEQFF. The CDR3 coding sequence is TGCGCCAGCAGTGAGTTTGGTAGCGAGGGGTCGGGCTTTAATGAGCAGTTCTTC.

The chain has TRBV5-4 and TRBJ2-5; perhaps TRBD2 as D (6 bases). The CDR3 spans 14 residues. The V end was cut by 1 base, the J end by 5 bases, with 12 bases between. Germline CDR1 is SGHNT and CDR2 is YYREEE (reference sequence). CDR3 bases: TGTGCCAGCAGCTTGTCGGGACTGGGGGAGACCCAGTACTTC. Translation gives CASSLSGLGETQYF.

The CDR3 nucleotides are TGTGCCAGCAGCTGGGGACTAGCGGGTCAAGAGACCCAGTACTTC. Protein: CASSWGLAGQETQYF. The chain is built from TRBV7-9 and TRBJ2-5; TRBD2 matches 12 bases. CDR1 is SEHNR, CDR2 FQNEAQ, per germline (reference sequence). There are 15 residues in the CDR3. J was trimmed by 2 bases and V by 4 bases; bases with no gene match: 2. Using reference TRBV7-9 and TRBJ2-5 for the parts outside the CDR3, the full variable domain is DTGVSQNPRHKITKRGQNVTFRCDPISEHNRLYWYRQTLGQGPEFLTYFQNEAQLEKSRLLSDRFSAERPKGSFSTLEIQRTEQGDSAMYLCASSWGLAGQETQYFGPGTRLLVL.

This chain uses TRBV5-4 with TRBJ1-1; D may be TRBD1 (5 bases). The V and J ends lost 3 bases and 7 bases respectively, with 13 bases between them. Per the germline V gene, CDR1 is SGHNT and CDR2 is YYREEE (reference sequence). The CDR3 totals 13 residues. CDR3 sequence: CASSWRDGYEAFF. CDR3 DNA sequence: TGTGCCAGCAGCTGGCGGGACGGCTATGAAGCTTTCTTT.

This chain links TRBV6-5 with TRBJ1-1; 7 bases match TRBD1. The CDR3 is made up of 13 amino acids. Germline trimming cut 7 bases from V and 5 bases from J; bases unmatched to any gene: 7. CDR1 is MNHEY and CDR2 is SVGAGI in the germline V gene. DNA of the CDR3: TGTGCCAGCAAAGGGGGCTTGGGGACTGAAGCTTTCTTT. Translated, it gives CASKGGLGTEAFF.